This T cell receptor (beta chain) stems from a study of blood T cell repertoires in COVID-19. Study-wide background: Spain, Italy and the United States supplied samples that represented acute and convalescent COVID-19. PBMCs, B-cell-depleted T cells, or T cells were the source of the cDNA or gDNA that made up the material.

In the authors' workflow: From reference gene primer amplification, estimates of nucleated cell counts were derived. Generated by immunoSEQ multiplex PCR, the TCRdb table keeps only in-frame clones and is missing some. For V, J and clone size, that table is used; D and trimming come from the DNA. This sample carries more than 85,000 clones, around 84% of them seen once, and the ten largest clones take approximately 15%. Trimming took off 4 bases at V and 1 base at J, with 7 bases between the two ends. CDR3 length equals 13 residues. This clonotype was obtained from an older woman with acute or convalescent COVID-19. The chain is built from TRBV5-3 and TRBJ2-3; D remains unclear. TRBV5-3 is an ORF, and what it does is uncertain. Sequenced material: peripheral blood. In nucleotides, the CDR3 is TGTGCCAGAAGCCTACTATGCACAGATACGCAGTATTTT. Protein sequence: CARSLLCTDTQYF.